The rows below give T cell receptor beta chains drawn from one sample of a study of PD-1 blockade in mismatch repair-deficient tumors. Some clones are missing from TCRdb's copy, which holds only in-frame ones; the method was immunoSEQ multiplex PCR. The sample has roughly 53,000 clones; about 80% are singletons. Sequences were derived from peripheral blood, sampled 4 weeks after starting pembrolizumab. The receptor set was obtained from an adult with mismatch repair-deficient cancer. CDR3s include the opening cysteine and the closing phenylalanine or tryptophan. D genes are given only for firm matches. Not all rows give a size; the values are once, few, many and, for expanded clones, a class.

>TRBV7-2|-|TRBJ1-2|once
CASSPGTNSYGYTF
TGTGCCAGCAGCCCCGGGACAAACTCCTATGGCTACACCTTC
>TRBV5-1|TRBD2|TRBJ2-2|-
CASSTLAGVSGELFF
TGCGCCAGCAGCACACTAGCGGGAGTCTCCGGGGAGCTGTTTTTT
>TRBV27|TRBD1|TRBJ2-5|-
CASSLPADRGMEETQYF
TGTGCCAGCAGTTTACCGGCGGACAGGGGGATGGAAGAGACCCAGTACTTC
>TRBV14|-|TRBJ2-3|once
CASSQGGTDTQYF
TGTGCCAGCAGCCAAGGAGGCACAGATACGCAGTATTTT
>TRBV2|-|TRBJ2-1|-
CASSDQAGSYNEQFF
TGTGCCAGCAGTGACCAAGCGGGTTCCTACAATGAGCAGTTCTTC
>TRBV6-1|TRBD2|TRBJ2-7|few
CASSAAGDAYEQYF
TGTGCCAGCAGTGCAGCGGGAGATGCCTACGAGCAGTACTTC
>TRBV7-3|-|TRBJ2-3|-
CASSRARGDTQYF
TGTGCCAGCAGCCGGGCAAGGGGGGATACGCAGTATTTT
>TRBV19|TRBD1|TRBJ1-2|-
CASTAGRGLSGYTF
TGTGCCAGTACCGCGGGGAGGGGGCTGAGTGGCTACACCTTC
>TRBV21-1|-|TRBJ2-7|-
CASRPDFPPGEQYF
TGTGCCAGCAGGCCGGACTTCCCTCCGGGCGAGCAGTACTTC
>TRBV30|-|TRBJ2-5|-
CAWSQGGETQYF
TGTGCCTGGAGTCAGGGAGGAGAGACCCAGTACTTC